These 23 T cell receptor beta chains were all obtained from the same sample, sequenced in a study of early T cells in non-severe SARS-CoV-2 infection. TCRdb reprocessed the 5' RACE reads via MiXCR and lists one record per CDR3 protein. The sample has about 97,000 distinct CDR3 sequences, roughly 9.6% seen once. The source was whole blood, collected at baseline. Receptors were obtained from an adult who was a healthcare worker with PCR-confirmed SARS-CoV-2 infection or an uninfected control (not recorded which).

The V and J genes are TRBV7-3 and TRBJ1-1; D unresolved. Per the germline V gene, CDR1 is SGHTA and CDR2 is FQGTGA. CDR3 length equals 13 residues. The V end was cut by 6 bases, the J end by 5 bases, with 13 bases between. The CDR3 here is CASRTSGGTEAFF. The DNA for the CDR3 is TGTGCCAGCAGAACAAGTGGTGGAACTGAAGCTTTCTTT.

Many counts were recorded for this clonotype. The chain is built from TRBV24-1 and TRBJ2-6; D not resolved. Germline CDR1 reads KGHDR; CDR2 reads SFDVKD. The CDR3 has 11 amino acids. V lost 6 bases and J 8 bases, leaving 4 bases between the germline ends. CDR3 coding DNA: TGTGCCACCAGTCAGTCCAACGTCCTGACTTTC. Translation: CATSQSNVLTF.

The chain is built from TRBV29-1 and TRBJ2-3; perhaps TRBD1 as D (5 bases). V lost 4 bases to trimming and J lost 6 bases, with 11 bases between them. CDR3 length: 12 residues. The V gene's germline CDR1 is SQVTM and CDR2 ANQGSEA. The CDR3 region has the DNA TGCAGCGTTGCCCAGGGTGACGATACGCAGTATTTT. It codes for CSVAQGDDTQYF.

The sample holds many counts of this clonotype. The rearrangement uses TRBV5-4 and TRBJ2-7; no clear D. The CDR3 is made up of 13 amino acids. Trimming removed 0 bases from V and 11 bases from J, with 15 bases in between. Germline CDR1 reads SGHNT; CDR2 reads YYREEE (reference sequence). Written as DNA, the CDR3 is TGTGCCAGCAGCTTGGGCACACGACCCGTGGAGTACTTC. It translates to CASSLGTRPVEYF.

This clonotype appeared a few times. The chain links TRBV11-3 to TRBJ2-1; the D is unclear. V was shortened by 0 bases and J by 2 bases, with 2 bases between the two germline ends. CDR1 SGHNT and CDR2 YENEEA come from the germline V gene. The CDR3 runs 13 residues. The CDR3 DNA is TGTGCCAGCAGCTTAGATACCTACAATGAGCAGTTCTTC. Its translation is CASSLDTYNEQFF.

This clonotype was detected many times. V gene TRBV3-1 combines with J gene TRBJ2-3, with TRBD1 matching 7 bases. This CDR3 has 14 amino acids. CDR1 is LGHDT and CDR2 is YNNKEL in the germline V gene (reference sequence). V lost 5 bases and J lost 4; bases outside the gene matches: 6. This CDR3 is CASSKDRFSDTQYF. DNA for the CDR3: TGTGCCAGCAGCAAGGACAGGTTTTCAGATACGCAGTATTTT.

In this sample, this clonotype turned up many times. This rearrangement joins TRBV13 to TRBJ2-7, with D possibly matching TRBD1 (5 bases). CDR1 and CDR2 (germline): PRHDT, FYEKMQ (reference sequence). Trimming stripped 5 bases from V and 1 base from J, with 21 bases between. The CDR3 sequence is 17 residues long. CDR3 nucleotides: TGTGCCAGCAGCCGAAGGGGCGGAACGGTGGGTTCCTACGAGCAGTACTTC. As protein: CASSRRGGTVGSYEQYF.

This clonotype was picked up many times. The chain combines TRBV12-3 or TRBV12-4 with TRBJ1-2; D ambiguous. This CDR3 is 14 amino acids long. V was clipped by 7 bases and J by 3 bases, with 15 bases between them. The CDR3 nucleotides read TGTGCCAGCAAATACCCCGCCCCCCACTATGGCTACACCTTC. Amino acids: CASKYPAPHYGYTF.

At least ten counts were recorded for this clonotype. The CDR3 sequence is CASSYGPYAEQYF. The CDR3, as DNA: TGTGCCAGCAGTTACGGGCCCTATGCCGAGCAGTACTTC. The chain joins TRBV6-5 to TRBJ2-7, with unresolved D. The CDR3 runs 13 residues. Germline-derived CDR1 and CDR2 are MNHEY and SVGAGI. V lost 2 bases and J 6 bases, leaving 11 bases between the germline ends.

The chain couples TRBV20-1 to TRBJ2-2; 8 bases map to TRBD2. J lost 2 bases, V lost 0 bases, and 8 bases had no gene match. CDR1 is DFQATT, CDR2 SNEGSKA, per germline (reference sequence). The length of the CDR3 is 17 residues. The DNA of the CDR3 is TGCAGTGCTAGAGATACTCAGCGGGGGCCAAACACCGGGGAGCTGTTTTTT. Its protein is CSARDTQRGPNTGELFF.

In DNA form, the CDR3 reads TGTGCCAGCAGTTATTTCGGGAGACCAACAGATACGCAGTATTTT. As protein: CASSYFGRPTDTQYF. The rearrangement uses TRBV6-5 and TRBJ2-3; tentative D call: TRBD2 (6 bases). Trimming removed 3 bases at V and 3 bases at J, with 13 bases between. Germline-derived CDR1 and CDR2 are MNHEY and SVGAGI. The CDR3 spans 15 residues.

The sample holds a few counts of this clonotype. The gene calls are TRBV9 and TRBJ2-3; TRBD1 might be the D (6 bases). Germline assignment: CDR1 SGDLS and CDR2 YYNGEE. This CDR3 is 13 amino acids long. With 5 bases removed from V and 2 bases from J, the gap between germline ends came to 9 bases. In DNA form, the CDR3 reads TGTGCCAGCAGTGGGACACACACAGATACGCAGTATTTT. Translation: CASSGTHTDTQYF.

Turning to this clonotype: This may come from a read error, since a much larger clone is one base off. Likely a read error: the CDR3 ends without its conserved phenylalanine or tryptophan. The chain combines TRBV12-3 or TRBV12-4 with TRBJ2-7; 7 bases are shared with TRBD1. This CDR3 contains 16 residues. After removal of 6 bases from V and 4 bases from J, the junction contained 15 bases not matched to a gene. CDR3 in DNA: TGTGCCAGCAGCCTGGGGGAGCTAACAGGGGATTACGAGCAGTACTCC. It is translated as CASSLGELTGDYEQYS.

V is TRBV25-1 and J is TRBJ1-3; D not resolved. Germline CDR1 reads MGHDK; CDR2 reads SYGVNS. This CDR3 has 14 residues. V dropped 9 bases and J dropped 0 bases, with 12 bases sitting between them. CDR3 coding DNA: TGTGCCAGTAGAGAGAGGCTCTCTGGAAACACCATATATTTT. This codes for CASRERLSGNTIYF.

Regarding this clonotype: The junction and the germline gene differ at one end; a read error may be behind it. The chain is built from TRBV10-2 and TRBJ1-2; D possibly corresponds to TRBD1 (6 bases). The CDR3 totals 13 residues. The germline V gene has CDR1 WSHSY and CDR2 SAAADI. CDR3 DNA: TGCGCCGGCAGCGGACAGAGAATAATTGGCTACACCTTC. This sequence encodes CAGSGQRIIGYTF.

V is TRBV12-3 or TRBV12-4 and J is TRBJ2-6; D call uncertain. Trimming took 2 bases from V and 2 from J, leaving 13 bases between them. The CDR3 runs to 17 residues. CDR3 nucleotides: TGTGCCAGCAGTTTACGGCTATGGGTCGCTGGGGCCAACGTCCTGACTTTC. Protein sequence: CASSLRLWVAGANVLTF.

This clonotype was seen ten or more times. The chain links TRBV18 to TRBJ1-4, with 7 bases aligning to TRBD1. The V gene end was trimmed by 5 bases and the J gene end by 0 bases; junction bases not matched to a gene: 6. Germline values: CDR1 KGHSH, CDR2 LQKENI. The CDR3 has 16 residues. DNA for the CDR3: TGTGCCAGCTCATCTAAGACAGGGTCAACTAATGAAAAACTGTTTTTT. This encodes CASSSKTGSTNEKLFF.

In its sample, this clonotype was seen many times. The chain carries TRBV6-5 and TRBJ2-7, with 7 nucleotides matching TRBD2. In germline, CDR1 is MNHEY, CDR2 SVGAGI. The CDR3 extends over 16 amino acids. The trim removed 5 bases at V and 4 bases at J, leaving 14 bases unmatched. The CDR3 DNA reads as TGTGCCAGCAGTCCCCTCGCTGGGACGGGGGGATACGAGCAGTACTTC. Translating it yields CASSPLAGTGGYEQYF.

The chain couples TRBV12-3 or TRBV12-4 to TRBJ1-4; 7 bases map to TRBD1. V dropped 6 bases and J dropped 6; count of bases not matched to a gene: 10. The CDR3 is made up of 15 amino acids. The CDR3 sequence is CASSLTGLLDEKLFF. CDR3 DNA: TGTGCCAGCAGCCTGACAGGGCTGCTGGATGAAAAACTGTTTTTT.

V usage is TRBV29-1 and J usage is TRBJ2-4; D unclear. CDR3 size: 12 residues. V lost 0 bases, J lost 7 bases, and 7 bases lay in between. Germline CDR1 SQVTM, CDR2 ANQGSEA. CDR3 sequence: CSVEDPENIQYF. The CDR3 bases are TGCAGCGTTGAAGATCCAGAGAACATTCAGTACTTC.

This clonotype was counted only a few times. The rearrangement links TRBV6-5 to TRBJ2-5; either TRBD1 or TRBD2 may supply D (5 bases each). The CDR3 runs 16 residues. Germline V gene lookup returns CDR1 MNHEY and CDR2 SVGAGI. V was clipped by 4 bases and J by 2 bases, with 17 bases between them. CDR3 nucleotides: TGTGCCAGCAGTTCTTTCCCCTGGGACGGACAAGAGACCCAGTACTTC. This codes for CASSSFPWDGQETQYF.

The chain is built from TRBV11-3 and TRBJ2-1; D not certain. Trimming shortened V by 1 base and J by 6 bases, and 19 bases separated the two germline ends. The germline CDR1 and CDR2 sequences are SGHNT and YENEEA. This CDR3 spans 17 amino acids. The CDR3 coding sequence is TGTGCCAGCAGCTTAGGAACCCACCTCGACATGGGCAATGAGCAGTTCTTC. Translated: CASSLGTHLDMGNEQFF.

Note on this clonotype: Since a much larger clone is just one base distant, this may be a read error. The genes are TRBV10-3 and TRBJ2-7, with 9 positions matching TRBD1. Germline V gene data show CDR1 as ENHRY and CDR2 as SYGVKD. The CDR3 runs 13 residues. The CDR3 region is CAMSAQDRGEQYF. Here the CDR3 DNA reads TGTGCCATGAGTGCCCAGGACAGGGGCGAGCAGTACTTC.